This T cell receptor (beta chain) comes out of a study of CD8 T cells in Susac syndrome. Sequencing targeted TCR beta in T cells from blood (CD8+ and CD4+). Multiple sclerosis controls were treatment-naive patients with stable or active relapsing-remitting disease. Negative isolation was applied to CD8+ and CD4+ T cells, and FACS enrichment was applied to TEMRA cells. Regarding this clonotype: The antigen is undetermined.

Study-level findings and limits: TCR sequencing and HLA analysis covered a relatively small number of individuals.

Reverse transcription of roughly 0.45 to 1 ug RNA was carried out with random hexamers. From the immunoSEQ multiplex PCR reads, TCRdb called clonotypes with MiXCR, one entry per CDR3 protein. The sample gives approximately 110,000 distinct CDR3 sequences, 80% to 95% of which show up once; approximately 0.29% is in the top ten. Sequencing was carried out using CD8+ T cells from PBMCs. The clonotype comes from a human donor with multiple sclerosis.

DNA of the CDR3: TGTGCCAGCAGCCATACTGGACTAATAAAGCCTCTGAACACTGAAGCTTTCTTT. Translating it yields CASSHTGLIKPLNTEAFF. The J gene is TRBJ1-1, the V gene TRBV11-3; D not resolved. The CDR3 loop spans 18 amino acids. Germline V gene sequence: CDR1 SGHNT, CDR2 YENEEA. V gave up 5 bases and J gave up 0 bases, with 22 bases separating them.